This T cell receptor beta chain derives from a study of T cells after yellow fever vaccination. Points from the study as a whole: A weaker but faster secondary response was observed, peaking on day 5 versus 15. Reappearing after the booster were most of the clones from primary vaccination (approximately 96% CD4, 70% to 90% CD8). The study noted that FACS-sorted repertoires could contain abundant clonotypes contaminating from the bulk population.

This CDR3 is built from 13 residues. Germline CDR1 and CDR2: MNHEY and SMNVEV (reference sequence). V lost 5 bases, J lost 4 bases, and 3 bases stayed unmatched. Generation of TCR cDNA used 5'RACE template switching (which added a universal primer site and UMIs). Using its own MiXCR run on the 5' RACE reads, TCRdb lists one record per CDR3 protein. The table has about 400,000 distinct CDR3 sequences, more than 9% seen once. About this clonotype: Its specificity is not known.

The chain combines TRBV27 with TRBJ2-5; 8 bases map to TRBD1. This TCR was recovered from a man younger than 30 who received the YFV17D yellow fever vaccine. Source: PBMCs, taken on the day of the first yellow fever vaccination. The CDR3 loop is CASSLTGVETQYF. CDR3 in DNA: TGTGCCAGCAGTCTGACAGGGGTAGAGACCCAGTACTTC.